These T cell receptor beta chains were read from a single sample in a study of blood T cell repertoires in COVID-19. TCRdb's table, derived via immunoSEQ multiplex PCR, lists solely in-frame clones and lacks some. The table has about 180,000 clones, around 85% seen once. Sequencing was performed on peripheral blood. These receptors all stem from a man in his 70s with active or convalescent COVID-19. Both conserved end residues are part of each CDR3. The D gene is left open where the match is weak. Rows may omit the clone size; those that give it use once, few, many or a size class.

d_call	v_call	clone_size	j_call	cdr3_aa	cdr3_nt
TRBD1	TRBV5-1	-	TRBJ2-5	CASSFGQAQETQYF	TGCGCCAGCAGCTTCGGACAGGCCCAAGAGACCCAGTACTTC
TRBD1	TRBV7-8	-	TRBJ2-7	CASSLEGARGPYEQYF	TGTGCCAGCAGCTTAGAGGGGGCAAGGGGTCCCTACGAGCAGTACTTC
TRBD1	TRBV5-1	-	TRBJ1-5	CASSLGTGRRQPQHF	TGCGCCAGCAGCTTGGGGACAGGGAGGCGACAGCCCCAGCATTTT
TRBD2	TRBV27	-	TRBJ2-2	CASRRGGNTGELFF	TGTGCCAGCAGACGCGGGGGAAACACCGGGGAGCTGTTTTTT
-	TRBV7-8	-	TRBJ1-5	CASSLRGQPQHF	TGTGCCAGCAGCCTCCGAGGTCAGCCCCAGCATTTT
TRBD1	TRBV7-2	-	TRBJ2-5	CASSLTGRQETQYF	TGTGCCAGCAGCTTGACAGGGCGCCAAGAGACCCAGTACTTC
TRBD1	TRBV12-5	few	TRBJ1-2	CASAQDRNFSGYTF	TGTGCTAGTGCCCAGGACAGGAATTTCTCTGGCTACACCTTC
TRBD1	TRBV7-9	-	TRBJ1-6	CASSPWGQGNSPLHF	TGTGCCAGCAGCCCTTGGGGACAGGGTAACTCACCCCTCCACTTT
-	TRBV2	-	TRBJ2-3	CASSTPGARATDTQYF	TGTGCCAGCAGCACCCCAGGGGCTCGTGCCACAGATACGCAGTATTTT
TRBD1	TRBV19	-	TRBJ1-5	CASSLQDRGRSNQPQHF	TGTGCCAGTAGTTTGCAGGACAGGGGAAGAAGCAATCAGCCCCAGCATTTT
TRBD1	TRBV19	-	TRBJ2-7	CASSIGTGGEQYF	TGTGCCAGTAGTATAGGGACAGGGGGCGAGCAGTACTTC
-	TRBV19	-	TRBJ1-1	CASSITRAGADEAFF	TGTGCCAGTAGTATCACGAGGGCAGGGGCTGATGAAGCTTTCTTT
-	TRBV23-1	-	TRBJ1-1	CASSQSVGNTEAFF	TGCGCCAGCAGTCAATCTGTCGGGAACACTGAAGCTTTCTTT
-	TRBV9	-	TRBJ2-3	CASSPRGGSTDTQYF	TGTGCCAGCAGCCCCCGAGGCGGTAGCACAGATACGCAGTATTTT
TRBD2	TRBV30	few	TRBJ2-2	CAWSTLERGSTGELFF	TGTGCCTGGAGTACCCTTGAGCGGGGGTCCACCGGGGAGCTGTTTTTT
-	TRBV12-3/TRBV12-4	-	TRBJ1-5	CASSPGSNQPQHF	TGTGCCAGCAGCCCAGGGAGCAATCAGCCCCAGCATTTT
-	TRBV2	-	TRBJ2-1	CASSELGNPYNEQFF	TGTGCCAGCAGTGAACTGGGCAACCCTTACAATGAGCAGTTCTTC
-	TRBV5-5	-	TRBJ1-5	CASSLVAVNQPQHF	TGTGCCAGCAGCTTGGTGGCCGTCAATCAGCCCCAGCATTTT
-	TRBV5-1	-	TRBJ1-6	CASSLQKSPNSPLHF	TGCGCCAGCAGCTTGCAAAAGAGCCCCAATTCACCCCTCCACTTT
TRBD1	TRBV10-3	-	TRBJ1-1	CASRQGGTAKNTEAFF	TGTGCCTCCAGACAGGGTGGGACGGCTAAGAACACTGAAGCTTTCTTT
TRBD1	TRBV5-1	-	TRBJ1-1	CASSFGQGEIAFF	TGCGCCAGCAGCTTTGGACAGGGAGAGATAGCTTTCTTT
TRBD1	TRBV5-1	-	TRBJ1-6	CASSGETGESSPLHF	TGCGCCAGCTCGGGGGAGACAGGGGAGAGTTCACCCCTCCACTTT
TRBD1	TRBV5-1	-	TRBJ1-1	CASSSTGGGTEAFF	TGCGCCAGCAGCAGTACAGGGGGCGGCACTGAAGCTTTCTTT
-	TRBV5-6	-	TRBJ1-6	CASSSYRRPPLHF	TGTGCCAGCAGTTCATACAGGAGACCACCCCTCCACTTT
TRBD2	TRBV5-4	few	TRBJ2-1	CASSLELGWTSGRNEQFF	TGTGCCAGCAGCTTGGAGTTGGGATGGACTAGCGGGAGAAACGAGCAGTTCTTC
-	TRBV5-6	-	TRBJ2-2	CASSSTVPTGELFF	TGTGCCAGCAGCTCGACAGTCCCCACCGGGGAGCTGTTTTTT
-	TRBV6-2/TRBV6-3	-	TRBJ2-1	CASSPPRSHEGDEQFF	TGTGCCAGCAGTCCCCCTAGGTCACACGAAGGGGATGAGCAGTTCTTC
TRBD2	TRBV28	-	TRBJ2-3	CASSLVPTSGSLTDTQYF	TGTGCCAGCAGCCTCGTCCCCACTAGCGGGAGTTTGACAGATACGCAGTATTTT
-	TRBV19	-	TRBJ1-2	CASSTVRVGNYGYTF	TGTGCCAGTAGTACCGTGCGGGTAGGCAACTATGGCTACACCTTC
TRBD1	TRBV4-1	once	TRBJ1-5	CASSQDGTVSNQPQHF	TGCGCCAGCAGCCAAGACGGGACAGTAAGCAATCAGCCCCAGCATTTT
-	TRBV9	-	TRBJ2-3	CASSKDRGGTDTQYF	TGTGCCAGCAGCAAAGATAGGGGCGGCACAGATACGCAGTATTTT
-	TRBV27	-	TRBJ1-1	CASSFVRPNTEAFF	TGTGCCAGCAGTTTCGTCAGGCCGAACACTGAAGCTTTCTTT
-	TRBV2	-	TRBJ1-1	CASRPTTGNTEAFF	TGTGCCAGCAGACCGACAACAGGGAATACTGAAGCTTTCTTT
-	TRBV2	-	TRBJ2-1	CASRALWAGRDNEQFF	TGTGCCAGCAGGGCCCTCTGGGCGGGAAGGGACAATGAGCAGTTCTTC
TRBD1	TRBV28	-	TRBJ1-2	CASSPGGTGGNYGYTF	TGTGCCAGCAGTCCCGGGGGGACAGGGGGAAACTATGGCTACACCTTC
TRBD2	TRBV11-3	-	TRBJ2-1	CASSATSSNYNEQFF	TGTGCCAGCAGCGCGACTAGCAGCAACTACAATGAGCAGTTCTTC
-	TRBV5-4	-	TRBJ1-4	CASSLGDTPTNEKLFF	TGTGCCAGCAGCTTGGGGGACACTCCAACTAATGAAAAACTGTTTTTT
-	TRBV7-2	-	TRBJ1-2	CASSSAGGKVEGYTF	TGTGCCAGCAGCTCCGCCGGAGGGAAAGTCGAGGGCTACACCTTC
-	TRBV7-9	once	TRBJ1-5	CASSSGVGSNQPQHF	TGTGCCAGCAGCTCGGGGGTTGGGAGCAATCAGCCCCAGCATTTT
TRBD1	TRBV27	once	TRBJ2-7	CASSWDRGPYEQYF	TGTGCCAGCAGTTGGGACAGGGGACCGTACGAGCAGTACTTC
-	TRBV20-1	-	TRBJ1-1	CSASYMNTEAFF	TGCAGTGCTAGTTATATGAACACTGAAGCTTTCTTT
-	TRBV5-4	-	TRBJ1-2	CASSFRGRGDYGYTF	TGTGCCAGCAGCTTTCGGGGGAGGGGAGACTATGGCTACACCTTC
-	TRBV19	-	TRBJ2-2	CASSTRNTGELFF	TGTGCCAGTAGCACAAGGAACACCGGGGAGCTGTTTTTT
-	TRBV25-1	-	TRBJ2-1	CASRRSSYNEQFF	TGTGCCAGCAGGAGGAGCTCCTACAATGAGCAGTTCTTC
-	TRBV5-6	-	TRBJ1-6	CASSLDRNSPLHF	TGTGCCAGCAGCTTGGACAGAAATTCACCCCTCCACTTT
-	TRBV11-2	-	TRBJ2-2	CASSLGTSNTGELFF	TGTGCCAGCAGCTTAGGGACATCGAACACCGGGGAGCTGTTTTTT